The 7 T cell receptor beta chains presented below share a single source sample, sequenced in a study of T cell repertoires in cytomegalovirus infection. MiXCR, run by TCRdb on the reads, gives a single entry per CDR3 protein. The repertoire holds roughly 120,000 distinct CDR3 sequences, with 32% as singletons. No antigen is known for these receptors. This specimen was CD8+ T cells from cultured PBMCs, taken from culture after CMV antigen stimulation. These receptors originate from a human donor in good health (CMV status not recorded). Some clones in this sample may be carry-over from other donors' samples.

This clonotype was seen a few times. The DNA of the CDR3 is TGTGCCAGCAGACCCCTCACGGCGGAGTATGGCTACACCTTC. It is translated as CASRPLTAEYGYTF. V is TRBV6-6 and J is TRBJ1-2; D not certain. The germline gives CDR1 MNHNY, CDR2 SVGAGI (reference sequence). The V end was cut by 6 bases, the J end by 5 bases, with 16 bases between. This CDR3 has 14 residues.

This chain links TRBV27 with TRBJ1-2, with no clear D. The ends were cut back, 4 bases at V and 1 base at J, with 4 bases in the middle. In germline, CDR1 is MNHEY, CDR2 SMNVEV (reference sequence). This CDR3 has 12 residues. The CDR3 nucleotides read TGTGCCAGCAGTTCAGATAACTATGGCTACACCTTC. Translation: CASSSDNYGYTF.

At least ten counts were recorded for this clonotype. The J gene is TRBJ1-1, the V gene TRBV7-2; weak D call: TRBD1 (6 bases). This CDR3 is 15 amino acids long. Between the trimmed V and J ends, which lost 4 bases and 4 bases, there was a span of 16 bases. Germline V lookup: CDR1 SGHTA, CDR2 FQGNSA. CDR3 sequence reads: CASSSPFGGPTEAFF. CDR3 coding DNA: TGTGCCAGCAGCTCCCCGTTCGGGGGGCCCACTGAAGCTTTCTTT. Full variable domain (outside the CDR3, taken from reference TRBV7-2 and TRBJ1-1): GAGVSQSPSNKVTEKGKDVELRCDPISGHTALYWYRQSLGQGLEFLIYFQGNSAPDKSGLPSDRFSAERTGGSVSTLTIQRTQQEDSAVYLCASSSPFGGPTEAFFGQGTRLTVV.

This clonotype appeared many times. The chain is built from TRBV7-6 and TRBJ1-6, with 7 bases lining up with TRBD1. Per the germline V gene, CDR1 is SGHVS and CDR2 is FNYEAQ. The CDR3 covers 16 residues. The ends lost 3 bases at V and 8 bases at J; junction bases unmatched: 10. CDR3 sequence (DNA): TGTGCCAGCAGCTTGGGGCCCCGGGACAGTTATTCACCCCTCCACTTT. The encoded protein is CASSLGPRDSYSPLHF.

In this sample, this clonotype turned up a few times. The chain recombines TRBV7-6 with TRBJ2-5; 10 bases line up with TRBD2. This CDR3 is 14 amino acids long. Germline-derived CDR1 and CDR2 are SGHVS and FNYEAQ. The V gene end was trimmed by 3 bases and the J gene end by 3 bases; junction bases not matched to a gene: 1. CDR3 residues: CASSFLAGEETQYF. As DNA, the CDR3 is TGTGCCAGCAGCTTTCTAGCGGGGGAAGAGACCCAGTACTTC.

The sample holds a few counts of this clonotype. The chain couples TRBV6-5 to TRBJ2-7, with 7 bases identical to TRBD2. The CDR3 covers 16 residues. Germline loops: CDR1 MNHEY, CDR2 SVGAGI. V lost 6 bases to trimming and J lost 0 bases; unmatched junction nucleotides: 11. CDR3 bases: TGTGCCAGCAGGCCCCCCACGGGAGGCAGCTCCTACGAGCAGTACTTC. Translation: CASRPPTGGSSYEQYF.

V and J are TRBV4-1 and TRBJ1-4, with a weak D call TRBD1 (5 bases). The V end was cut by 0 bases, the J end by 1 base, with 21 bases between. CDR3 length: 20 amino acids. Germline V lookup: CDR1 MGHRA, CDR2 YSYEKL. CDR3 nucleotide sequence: TGCGCCAGCAGCCAAGATGAGGTTTCTAGGGGATATTTAACTAATGAAAAACTGTTTTTT. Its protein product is CASSQDEVSRGYLTNEKLFF.